This T cell receptor (beta chain) was sequenced during a study of shared clonotypes between healthy human individuals. Repertoires were generated with immunoSEQ multiplex PCR, while TCRdb's copy carries only in-frame clones and drops some. The sample has a few million clones, just over 90% seen once. The specimen was naive CD4+ T cells from PBMCs. Indicated subset: CD45RA+ positively selected. This TCR derives from a man younger than 30 in good health. Some clones in this sample may be carry-over from other donors' samples.

Here the CDR3 reads CAWSAGGRTLTDTQYF. CDR3 nucleotides: TGTGCCTGGAGTGCAGGGGGCCGAACTTTAACAGATACGCAGTATTTT. This chain connects TRBV30 to TRBJ2-3; TRBD1 matches at 8 bases. This CDR3 comprises 16 residues. Germline loops: CDR1 GTSNPN, CDR2 SVGIG (reference sequence). V trimming: 1 base; J trimming: 3 bases; junction bases outside the gene matches: 9.